These 21 T cell receptor beta chains share one sample of origin, sequenced in a study of beta chain features in type 1 diabetes. General observations from the study: Type 1 diabetes patients showed a moderate but significant shortening of TCRB CDR3s in all four CD4+ subsets.

These TCRs are of unknown antigen specificity. The isolated RNA, all of it, was reverse transcribed, so expressed TCRB transcripts were what got sequenced. Sequencing was performed with immunoSEQ multiplex PCR; in TCRdb, only in-frame clones are kept and a portion is missing. The profile shows about 15,000 clones, 55% to 75% of them singletons. Source material: Tregs from blood. These receptor sequences come from a young man with type 1 diabetes.

This clone was seen more than once but under ten times. This chain uses TRBV2 with TRBJ1-3; unclear D gene. Germline CDR1 SNHLY, CDR2 FYNNEI. V dropped 2 bases and J dropped 0 bases, with 8 bases sitting between them. This CDR3 comprises 15 residues. CDR3 DNA sequence: TGTGCCAGCAGTGAAAATCAGTTCTCTGGAAACACCATATATTTT. It is translated as CASSENQFSGNTIYF.

The chain employs TRBV5-1 and TRBJ1-4; 7 bases are a match to TRBD1. Germline loops: CDR1 SGHRS, CDR2 YFSETQ. The CDR3 sequence is 14 residues long. The V segment lost 4 bases and the J segment 4 bases; nucleotides outside the gene matches: 4. DNA for the CDR3: TGCGCCAGCAGCCCGGGACAGCTTAATGAAAAACTGTTTTTT. Translated: CASSPGQLNEKLFF.

J is TRBJ2-7 and V is TRBV2; 8 nucleotides match TRBD1. The CDR3 consists of 14 residues. CDR1 SNHLY and CDR2 FYNNEI come from the germline V gene. V was clipped by 6 bases and J by 4 bases; unmatched bases: 8. The CDR3 nucleotides read TGTGCCAGCAGCCCGACAGGGGTGTCTTACGAGCAGTACTTC. Its protein product is CASSPTGVSYEQYF. Drawing the rest from reference TRBV2 and TRBJ2-7, the complete variable domain is EPEVTQTPSHQVTQMGQEVILRCVPISNHLYFYWYRQILGQKVEFLVSFYNNEISEKSEIFDDQFSVERPDGSNFTLKIRSTKLEDSAMYFCASSPTGVSYEQYFGPGTRLTVT.

This clone was detected only a few times. Written as DNA, the CDR3 is TGCGCCAGCAGCTTGGCAGGACAGGACACAGATACGCAGTATTTT. Its protein is CASSLAGQDTDTQYF. This chain links TRBV5-1 with TRBJ2-3, with 7 nucleotides matching TRBD1. CDR3 size: 15 residues. J lost 2 bases, V lost 0 bases, and 3 bases had no gene match. The germline V gene has CDR1 SGHRS and CDR2 YFSETQ. Based on the CDR3 plus reference TRBV5-1 and TRBJ2-3, the full variable domain is KAGVTQTPRYLIKTRGQQVTLSCSPISGHRSVSWYQQTPGQGLQFLFEYFSETQRNKGNFPGRFSGRQFSNSRSEMNVSTLELGDSALYLCASSLAGQDTDTQYFGPGTRLTVL.

The chain combines TRBV9 with TRBJ1-1, with 8 nucleotides matching TRBD1. This CDR3 has 16 residues. The germline gives CDR1 SGDLS, CDR2 YYNGEE. The V and J ends lost 6 bases and 2 bases, in that order; junction bases with no gene match: 12. The CDR3 DNA reads as TGTGCCAGCACCGATCTCACCGGGACAGGAAACACTGAAGCTTTCTTT. Translating gives CASTDLTGTGNTEAFF.

This clone was picked up a small number of times. The chain couples TRBV2 to TRBJ2-2, with D perhaps TRBD1 (5 bases). V was pared by 5 bases and J by 3 bases, with 10 bases between. The germline gives CDR1 SNHLY, CDR2 FYNNEI. This CDR3 comprises 14 residues. This chain's CDR3 is CASSPDTYTGELFF. The CDR3 nucleotides are TGTGCCAGCAGTCCGGACACGTACACCGGGGAGCTGTTTTTT. Using reference TRBV2 and TRBJ2-2 for the parts outside the CDR3, the full variable domain is EPEVTQTPSHQVTQMGQEVILRCVPISNHLYFYWYRQILGQKVEFLVSFYNNEISEKSEIFDDQFSVERPDGSNFTLKIRSTKLEDSAMYFCASSPDTYTGELFFGEGSRLTVL.

The rearrangement uses TRBV7-2 and TRBJ2-1; D not resolved. Deletions cut 1 base from V and 0 bases from J, with 7 bases between. The CDR3 covers 15 residues. Germline assignment: CDR1 SGHTA and CDR2 FQGNSA. This CDR3 reads CASSLDASSYNEQFF. Here the CDR3 DNA reads TGTGCCAGCAGCTTAGATGCTAGCTCCTACAATGAGCAGTTCTTC.

The chain couples TRBV5-1 to TRBJ1-5; perhaps TRBD1 as D (5 bases). Germline V gives CDR1 SGHRS, CDR2 YFSETQ. The V gene lost 0 bases and the J gene lost 7 bases, with 11 bases spanning the gap. This CDR3 has 14 amino acids. The CDR3 DNA sequence: TGCGCCAGCAGCTTGGAAGGGTCAGGGCAGCCCCAGCATTTT. This codes for CASSLEGSGQPQHF.

This clone has only one observation. CDR3 amino acids: CASSPQGGRGYEQYF. The CDR3 region has the DNA TGTGCCAGCAGCCCTCAGGGCGGGAGGGGGTACGAGCAGTACTTC. The chain combines TRBV7-2 with TRBJ2-7, with 9 bases fitting TRBD2. The CDR3 covers 15 residues. The trim removed 5 bases at V and 4 bases at J, leaving 9 bases unmatched. Germline V gene lookup returns CDR1 SGHTA and CDR2 FQGNSA.

The CDR3 reads CASSPRQEPAEQYF. CDR3 in DNA: TGTGCCAGCAGCCCCCGACAGGAGCCCGCCGAGCAGTACTTC. The chain has TRBV11-2 and TRBJ2-7; a weak D match, TRBD1 (6 bases). Germline lookup yields CDR1 SGHAT and CDR2 FQNNGV. V lost 5 bases and J lost 6, with 17 bases in between. The CDR3 is 14 residues long.

The CDR3 DNA sequence: TGTGCCAGCAGCACCCAGAACTATGGCTACACCTTC. This sequence encodes CASSTQNYGYTF. The chain carries TRBV7-2 and TRBJ1-2, with D unresolved. Germline V gene lookup returns CDR1 SGHTA and CDR2 FQGNSA. V was pared by 5 bases and J by 2 bases, with 6 bases between. The length of the CDR3 is 12 residues. The variable domain in full, with the rest retrieved from reference TRBV7-2 and TRBJ1-2, is GAGVSQSPSNKVTEKGKDVELRCDPISGHTALYWYRQSLGQGLEFLIYFQGNSAPDKSGLPSDRFSAERTGGSVSTLTIQRTQQEDSAVYLCASSTQNYGYTFGSGTRLTVV.

This chain connects TRBV5-1 to TRBJ2-1; D is possibly TRBD2 (6 bases). The length of the CDR3 is 15 residues. Germline-derived CDR1 and CDR2 are SGHRS and YFSETQ. V gave up 4 bases and J gave up 6 bases, with 17 bases separating them. CDR3 residues: CASSPQPGDINEQFF. CDR3 nucleotides: TGCGCCAGCAGCCCCCAACCGGGAGATATCAATGAGCAGTTCTTC. The variable domain in full, completed from reference TRBV5-1 and TRBJ2-1, reads KAGVTQTPRYLIKTRGQQVTLSCSPISGHRSVSWYQQTPGQGLQFLFEYFSETQRNKGNFPGRFSGRQFSNSRSEMNVSTLELGDSALYLCASSPQPGDINEQFFGPGTRLTVL.

This sequence joins TRBV10-2 and TRBJ1-2; tentative D call: TRBD1 (5 bases). V was pared by 3 bases and J by 7 bases, with 12 bases between. The CDR3 consists of 13 residues. The V gene's germline CDR1 is WSHSY and CDR2 SAAADI. DNA for the CDR3: TGCGCCAGCAGTGACCTGGGGCTCGGTGGCTACACCTTC. Its protein is CASSDLGLGGYTF.

The chain recombines TRBV6-5 with TRBJ2-1, with D perhaps TRBD1 (6 bases). CDR3 length equals 11 residues. The germline gives CDR1 MNHEY, CDR2 SVGAGI. Trimming left V 5 bases short and J 8 bases short, with 7 bases between. This chain's CDR3 is CASSKGDEQFF. The CDR3, as DNA: TGTGCCAGCAGTAAGGGGGATGAGCAGTTCTTC.

The J gene is TRBJ2-1, the V gene TRBV6-1; maybe TRBD2 (6 bases). V lost 1 base and J lost 2, with 12 bases in between. The CDR3 contains 16 residues. Germline V gene lookup returns CDR1 MNHNS and CDR2 SASEGT. The CDR3 protein is CASSEGAGSPYNEQFF. The CDR3 nucleotides read TGTGCCAGCAGTGAAGGGGCGGGGAGTCCCTACAATGAGCAGTTCTTC.

The sample holds one count of this clone. The junction departs from germline at one end; a sequencing error may be responsible. The chain couples TRBV29-1 to TRBJ2-7, with D perhaps matching TRBD1 (5 bases). This CDR3 has 12 amino acids. Per the germline V gene, CDR1 is SQVTM and CDR2 is ANQGSEA. The CDR3 protein is CSVNTGSDEQYF. The CDR3 bases are TGCAGCGTGAACACAGGCTCCGACGAGCAGTACTTC.

The sample holds one count of this clone. This chain joins TRBV5-1 and TRBJ2-1, with 9 bases lining up with TRBD1. The trim removed 9 bases at V and 5 bases at J, leaving 6 bases unmatched. Germline CDR1 SGHRS, CDR2 YFSETQ. This CDR3 is built from 13 residues. The CDR3 here is CATRDRVDNEQFF. CDR3 DNA: TGCGCCACGAGGGACAGGGTTGACAATGAGCAGTTCTTC.

The V and J genes are TRBV9 and TRBJ2-3; possibly TRBD2 for D (5 bases). Looked up from germline, CDR1 is SGDLS and CDR2 is YYNGEE. The V and J ends lost 6 bases and 2 bases respectively, with 16 bases between them. The CDR3 runs 15 residues. The CDR3 loop is CASTTGGSSTDTQYF. As DNA, the CDR3 is TGTGCCAGCACAACTGGCGGGTCCTCCACAGATACGCAGTATTTT. Variable domain in full (rest from reference TRBV9 and TRBJ2-3): DSGVTQTPKHLITATGQRVTLRCSPRSGDLSVYWYQQSLDQGLQFLIQYYNGEERAKGNILERFSAQQFPDLHSELNLSSLELGDSALYFCASTTGGSSTDTQYFGPGTRLTVL.

This clone came up a few times. This chain uses TRBV30 with TRBJ2-7, with TRBD2 matching over 10 bases. The V segment lost 1 base and the J segment 0 bases; nucleotides outside the gene matches: 3. From germline, CDR1 is GTSNPN and CDR2 SVGIG (reference sequence). This CDR3 comprises 15 residues. Here the CDR3 DNA reads TGTGCCTGGAGTGGGACTAGCGGTTTCTCCTACGAGCAGTACTTC. Translated: CAWSGTSGFSYEQYF.

This clone was counted between two and nine times. The rearrangement joins TRBV12-5 to TRBJ2-1; weak D call: TRBD2 (6 bases). Trimming took 8 bases from V and 5 from J, leaving 10 bases between them. Germline V lookup: CDR1 LGHNT, CDR2 FRNRAP. There are 12 residues in the CDR3. CDR3 residues: CASLGGHNEQFF. The CDR3, as DNA: TGTGCTAGTCTGGGGGGACACAATGAGCAGTTCTTC.

The CDR3 DNA is TGTGCCAGCAGCGTTGGGACTAGGATCAATGAGCAGTTCTTC. The encoded protein is CASSVGTRINEQFF. V is TRBV9 and J is TRBJ2-1; TRBD2 matches 8 bases. After removal of 2 bases from V and 6 bases from J, the junction contained 4 bases not matched to a gene. The germline CDR1 and CDR2 sequences are SGDLS and YYNGEE. CDR3 length equals 14 residues.